Given below is one TCR beta chain in context. The target of this receptor is not known. The sample holds no much larger clone one base away, and base qualities are not on file. The data derive from a study of radiation and T cells in renal cell carcinoma (dated by TCRdb to 2019 to 2021). About the study as a whole: In total, fewer than 55 samples underwent TCR beta sequencing: some 25 tumors plus 27 peripheral blood samples. The final blood draw was performed at 4 weeks after radiation, at the same time as nephrectomy. A total of 3.5 million to 4.5 million unique CDR3 nucleotide sequences, encoding roughly 3,000,000 unique CDR3 amino acid sequences, were found across all 53 samples. Broader findings and caveats from the paper: Top tumor clonotypes rose in blood from baseline to 2 weeks post-radiation, then contracted by 4 weeks, suggesting transient expansion of tumor-resident clones. Because pretreatment tumor biopsies were not available, the baseline intratumoral presence of clonotypes could not be determined. Blood repertoire dynamics were not followed beyond 4 weeks after treatment. Because the trial had a single-armed design, the trial could not examine how radiation dose or scheduling affected the TCR repertoire.

The CDR3 starts with the cysteine, ends with the phenylalanine, and has 16 residues. Just the 48-base CDR3 DNA is kept, in frame starting at base 1. At the junction V is shortened by 7 bases and J by 7 bases, with 25 bases in between. Based on the germline V gene (reference sequence), the CDR1 and CDR2 sequences are LNHDA and SQIVND. What this sample's time point label stands for: blood 4 weeks post-SBRT, at nephrectomy. According to the study, the label for this sample's treatment or condition signals: 15 Gy SBRT to primary tumor, nephrectomy 4 weeks later. Samples were obtained from a clinical trial, in which 15 Gy stereotactic body radiation therapy was delivered to primary renal cell carcinomas and nephrectomy was performed 4 weeks later. To follow tumor-enriched clonotypes, serial peripheral blood was collected from radiation-treated patients at baseline and at 2 weeks and 4 weeks after SBRT. Every patient's renal cell carcinoma showed clear cell pathology. The QIAamp DNA Blood Mini Kit (Qiagen) was used to prepare genomic DNA for TCR sequencing. Samples were included in the analyses only if all quality control checks were passed.

TCR beta libraries were generated from genomic DNA with the immunoSEQ kit, following the manufacturer's recommendations. For library preparation, a first multiplex PCR was performed with proprietary primers, followed by a second PCR in which unique barcodes were added, and bead cleanups were performed after each round. Each sample batch included a kit-provided positive control reaction and a negative control reaction. The final libraries were assessed on an Agilent 4200 TapeStation D1000 ScreenTape, pooled by volume, and quantified by qPCR. Sequencing was performed on an Illumina NextSeq500 using a MidOutput 150-cycle cartridge, with 156 Read1 cycles, 15 Index1 cycles, and the kit custom primers. The pooled library was loaded at 0.95 to 1 pM with roughly 19% PhiX control spiked in. The paper's processing steps were these. The vendor-processed data were analyzed in R, and a clonotype was defined as all T cells that share the same CDR3 nucleotide sequence. In the clone abundance analyses, frequencies were normalized to the 10,000 most abundant clones in each sample. Public T cell clones, which averaged fewer than five per sample, were removed prior to analysis. Tumor-enriched and baseline blood-enriched clonotypes were defined by at least a 32-fold difference in abundance between compartments. A beta-binomial differential abundance model was applied to find clonotypes that expanded or contracted between blood time points. Similarity between tumor and blood repertoires was quantified using the Baroni-Urbani and Buser coefficient, and groups were compared with two-tailed Wilcoxon tests in R. This is the immuneACCESS table as TCRdb keeps it, with only in-frame sequences that have V and J called. A part of the clones is gone; compared with another copy, unresolved V genes explain less than half, and the rest is unexplained. D and trimming were read from the DNA, whereas the V and J calls and clone size are those reported in that table. The sample table contains around 180,000 clones; only one count was recorded for 88% of them. The top ten clones comprise around 11% of the sample.

This sequence was found in a woman in her forties or fifties with renal cell carcinoma. Here the sequenced sample was blood, taken from a patient whose treatment included radiotherapy and nephrectomy. This chain is built from TRBV19 and TRBJ1-2; the D gene is possibly TRBD1, with 6 bases matching. The CDR3 region: CASTSGGIQGSGGYTF. The DNA reads TGTGCCAGTACCTCCGGGGGTATACAGGGTTCGGGTGGCTACACCTTC.